The present T cell receptor beta chain was sequenced within a study of T cells in Graves' hyperthyroidism and ophthalmopathy. RNA transcripts provided the source from which TCR beta CDR3 regions were amplified. The TCR CDR3 first-round RT-PCR relied on the HTBI primer set. TCRdb passed the multiplex PCR reads through MiXCR, listing each CDR3 protein once. This repertoire shows 250,000 to 300,000 distinct CDR3 sequences, about 14% found once; its top ten account for 7% to 8.5%. Per germline, CDR1 MGHRA and CDR2 YSYEKL. The length of the CDR3 is 19 residues. Trimming took 0 bases from V and 0 from J; bases not matched to a gene: 14. In this sample, this clonotype turned up a few times.

Sequencing used blood. The sequence derives from a woman in her 30s with Graves' hyperthyroidism that later progressed to Graves' ophthalmopathy. The rearrangement links TRBV4-1 to TRBJ2-7, with 7 bases matching TRBD2. The CDR3 DNA is TGCGCCAGCAGCCAAGAATGGGGGGGTGGGCTTACGAGCTCCTACGAGCAGTACTTC. Translated, it gives CASSQEWGGGLTSSYEQYF.